The 25 T cell receptor beta chains below come from one sample, sequenced in a study of T cells in Graves' hyperthyroidism and ophthalmopathy. Authors of the study amplified TCR beta CDR3 regions from RNA transcripts. TCR CDR3 underwent first-round RT-PCR with the HTBI primer set. TCRdb fed the multiplex PCR reads into MiXCR, producing one record per CDR3 protein. The table lists hundreds of thousands of distinct CDR3 sequences, around 20% of them singletons, with 16% in the top ten. Specimen: blood. These receptors were obtained from a woman in her forties or fifties with Graves' hyperthyroidism that later progressed to Graves' ophthalmopathy.

V and J are TRBV12-3 or TRBV12-4 and TRBJ2-5; D may be TRBD2 (6 bases). Trimming removed 8 bases at V and 5 bases at J, with 15 bases between. This CDR3 is built from 13 residues. The CDR3 here is CASLEEGRETQYF. DNA for the CDR3: TGTGCCAGCTTGGAGGAGGGTAGGGAGACCCAGTACTTC.

This clonotype came up a few times. This chain connects TRBV7-2 to TRBJ1-5; possible D gene TRBD1, 5 bases. CDR1 is SGHTA and CDR2 is FQGNSA in the germline V gene. The CDR3 runs 15 residues. Trimming pared 5 bases from V and 2 bases from J, leaving 13 bases between. The CDR3 protein is CASSPLRGGNQPQHF. As DNA, the CDR3 is TGTGCCAGCAGCCCTCTTCGGGGCGGCAATCAGCCCCAGCATTTT.

This clonotype was counted ten times or more. The V and J genes are TRBV2 and TRBJ2-1, with 16 nucleotides matching TRBD2. Germline V CDR1 and CDR2: SNHLY, FYNNEI. V lost 6 bases and J lost 12; bases outside the gene matches: 8. The CDR3 extends over 15 amino acids. CDR3 coding DNA: TGTGCCAGCAGGGTAGGGACTAGCGGGGGGGTCCCGCAGTTCTTC. This codes for CASRVGTSGGVPQFF.

V and J are TRBV5-1 and TRBJ1-5; no clear D gene. With 1 base removed from V and 10 bases from J, the gap between germline ends came to 12 bases. Germline assignment: CDR1 SGHRS and CDR2 YFSETQ. The CDR3 has 13 residues. Here the CDR3 DNA reads TGCGCCAGCAGCTTGTCCCCGGGAGACCCCCAGCATTTT. Encoded protein: CASSLSPGDPQHF.

The rearrangement joins TRBV18 to TRBJ1-2; D unclear. The CDR3 sequence is 14 residues long. V was clipped by 0 bases and J by 9 bases, with 14 bases between them. CDR1 and CDR2 (germline): KGHSH, LQKENI. The CDR3 nucleotides are TGTGCCAGCTCACCACCCGATCAAGCCAATTGCTACACCTTC. This codes for CASSPPDQANCYTF.

The rearrangement joins TRBV5-8 to TRBJ2-3; 8 nucleotides line up with TRBD2. CDR3 length: 13 residues. V gave up 0 bases and J gave up 9 bases; unmatched junction bases: 3. CDR1 is SGHTS, CDR2 YDEGEE, per germline. The DNA of the CDR3 is TGTGCCAGCAGCTTGGTGCTAGCGGGCACGCAGTATTTT. It encodes CASSLVLAGTQYF.

The rearrangement joins TRBV30 to TRBJ2-1; 10 bases agree with TRBD2. V dropped 3 bases and J dropped 2; count of bases not matched to a gene: 7. This CDR3 has 16 amino acids. The germline gives CDR1 GTSNPN, CDR2 SVGIG (reference sequence). CDR3 sequence (DNA): TGTGCCTGGAGACACAGGAGCGGGGGGGCCTACAATGAGCAGTTCTTC. It encodes CAWRHRSGGAYNEQFF.

This clonotype occurred many times. The genes are TRBV18 and TRBJ1-1; the D gene is possibly TRBD1 (6 bases). Germline CDR1 and CDR2: KGHSH and LQKENI. Trimming stripped 2 bases from V and 3 bases from J, with 10 bases between. This CDR3 region has 14 residues. The CDR3 loop is CASSPRGSDTEAFF. CDR3 nucleotides: TGTGCCAGCTCACCAAGGGGGTCGGACACTGAAGCTTTCTTT. The full variable domain, completed using reference TRBV18 and TRBJ1-1, is NAGVMQNPRHLVRRRGQEARLRCSPMKGHSHVYWYRQLPEEGLKFMVYLQKENIIDESGMPKERFSAEFPKEGPSILRIQQVVRGDSAAYFCASSPRGSDTEAFFGQGTRLTVV.

This clonotype appeared a few times. This rearrangement joins TRBV12-3 or TRBV12-4 to TRBJ1-4; D gene ambiguous. CDR3 length: 14 amino acids. V shed 8 bases and J shed 0 bases, with 10 bases lying between them. CDR3 sequence reads: CASGKTPTNEKLFF. The DNA of the CDR3 is TGTGCCAGCGGGAAGACACCAACTAATGAAAAACTGTTTTTT.

This clonotype was recorded a few times. This rearrangement joins TRBV4-1 to TRBJ1-4; no clear D gene. CDR1 is MGHRA and CDR2 is YSYEKL in the germline V gene. The CDR3 spans 15 residues. Deletions cut 0 bases from V and 8 bases from J, with 13 bases between. As DNA, the CDR3 is TGCGCCAGCAGCCAAGAAAGGTCAGGCGGGGAAAAACTGTTTTTT. This encodes CASSQERSGGEKLFF.

The chain carries TRBV5-1 and TRBJ2-7, with D uncertain. Germline CDR1 and CDR2: SGHRS and YFSETQ. This CDR3 is built from 14 residues. The V end was cut by 3 bases, the J end by 0 bases, with 10 bases between. The CDR3 reads CASSSRTVSYEQYF. The DNA of the CDR3 is TGCGCCAGCAGCTCCAGGACCGTCTCCTACGAGCAGTACTTC.

This clonotype was counted only a few times. The rearrangement uses TRBV6-1 and TRBJ2-7; perhaps TRBD1 as D (5 bases). The length of the CDR3 is 14 residues. The germline V gene has CDR1 MNHNS and CDR2 SASEGT. The V end was cut by 6 bases, the J end by 11 bases, with 23 bases between. The CDR3 here is CASSLRRTPDQKYF. The CDR3, as DNA: TGTGCCAGCAGCCTACGCCGGACACCTGATCAGAAGTACTTC.

The chain carries TRBV6-1 and TRBJ1-1; D unresolved. The CDR3 contains 12 residues. Germline-derived CDR1 and CDR2 are MNHNS and SASEGT. Deletions cut 0 bases from V and 3 bases from J, with 2 bases between. The CDR3 DNA reads as TGTGCCAGCAGTGAAGCTCACACTGAAGCTTTCTTT. Translation: CASSEAHTEAFF.

The CDR3 loop reads CASSLGRGTEKQYF. For the CDR3, the DNA is TGTGCCAGCAGTTTAGGGCGCGGGACGGAGAAACAGTACTTC. This chain uses TRBV27 with TRBJ2-5; TRBD2 is a possible D gene (6 bases). Trimming cost V 2 bases and J 11 bases, with 18 bases left between them. Per the germline V gene, CDR1 is MNHEY and CDR2 is SMNVEV (reference sequence). CDR3 length: 14 residues.

J is TRBJ2-3 and V is TRBV5-1; D gene ambiguous. Trimming took 5 bases from V and 4 from J, leaving 14 bases between them. The germline V gene has CDR1 SGHRS and CDR2 YFSETQ. This CDR3 has 14 amino acids. DNA of the CDR3: TGCGCCAGCAGAATAGTAACTTCGGCAGATACGCAGTATTTT. This encodes CASRIVTSADTQYF.

This clonotype was seen a single time. A much larger clone lies a single base off, so this may be a read error. The rearrangement joins TRBV6-2 or TRBV6-3 to TRBJ2-5, with D possibly matching TRBD2 (7 bases). Trimming removed 7 bases at V and 5 bases at J, with 20 bases between. CDR1 is MNHEY, CDR2 SVGEGT, per germline. The length of the CDR3 is 15 residues. CDR3 sequence reads: CASNWGGPVLETQYF. The CDR3 nucleotides are TGTGCCAGCAATTGGGGGGGGCCAGTCCTTGAGACCCAGTACTTC.

This chain joins TRBV18 and TRBJ1-2; TRBD1 matches at 7 bases. This CDR3 contains 13 residues. V was clipped by 3 bases and J by 6 bases; unmatched bases: 4. In germline, CDR1 is KGHSH, CDR2 LQKENI. CDR3: CASSPPGQNGYTF. The CDR3, as DNA: TGTGCCAGCTCACCCCCGGGACAGAATGGCTACACCTTC. The variable domain in full, completed from reference TRBV18 and TRBJ1-2, reads NAGVMQNPRHLVRRRGQEARLRCSPMKGHSHVYWYRQLPEEGLKFMVYLQKENIIDESGMPKERFSAEFPKEGPSILRIQQVVRGDSAAYFCASSPPGQNGYTFGSGTRLTVV.

This chain uses TRBV27 with TRBJ1-4; D unresolved. Trimming cost V 2 bases and J 7 bases, with 14 bases left between them. This CDR3 is 15 amino acids long. Germline CDR1 MNHEY, CDR2 SMNVEV (reference sequence). Here the CDR3 DNA reads TGTGCCAGCAGTTTACTAGGGCCTGGCAGTGAAAAACTGTTTTTT. Amino acids: CASSLLGPGSEKLFF.

This clonotype was detected only a few times. This chain connects TRBV10-3 to TRBJ2-7; 12 nucleotides agree with TRBD1. This CDR3 has 14 residues. V was clipped by 10 bases and J by 3 bases; unmatched bases: 7. Germline V CDR1 and CDR2: ENHRY, SYGVKD. CDR3 protein: CATMGTGGFYEQYF. The CDR3 DNA reads as TGTGCCACCATGGGGACAGGGGGCTTCTACGAGCAGTACTTC.

V usage is TRBV10-3 and J usage is TRBJ2-1; TRBD1 aligns across 7 bases. V lost 6 bases, J lost 10 bases, and 15 bases stayed unmatched. This CDR3 is 15 amino acids long. Germline V CDR1 and CDR2: ENHRY, SYGVKD. The CDR3 loop is CAIRDLGTETSEQFF. CDR3 in DNA: TGTGCCATCAGGGATCTGGGGACAGAAACCAGCGAGCAGTTCTTC.

The gene calls are TRBV6-1 and TRBJ2-2, with D possibly matching TRBD1 (7 bases). V lost 3 bases and J lost 7, with 15 bases in between. CDR3 length: 15 amino acids. Germline values: CDR1 MNHNS, CDR2 SASEGT. The CDR3 DNA is TGTGCCAGCAGTGAGGCAGGGGGGTCAGTCGGGGAGCTGTTTTTT. Translated, it gives CASSEAGGSVGELFF.

This clonotype was seen more than once but under ten times. DNA for the CDR3: TGTGCCAGCAGTTACTCAGGGGCGGCCCCTCCTAATGAGCAGTTCTTC. Protein: CASSYSGAAPPNEQFF. The chain carries TRBV6-5 and TRBJ2-1, with D perhaps matching TRBD1 (5 bases). The CDR3 covers 16 residues. Between the trimmed V and J ends, which lost 0 bases and 7 bases, there was a span of 16 bases. Germline CDR1 MNHEY, CDR2 SVGAGI.

This clonotype was detected only a few times. This chain uses TRBV13 with TRBJ2-5, with TRBD1 as a possible D gene (6 bases). From germline, CDR1 is PRHDT and CDR2 FYEKMQ (reference sequence). The CDR3 consists of 14 residues. V shed 5 bases and J shed 4 bases, with 14 bases lying between them. DNA of the CDR3: TGTGCCAGCAGCGATACAGGGCAATTAGAGACCCAGTACTTC. Encoded protein: CASSDTGQLETQYF.

This clonotype was seen ten or more times. V is TRBV20-1 and J is TRBJ2-1, with TRBD1 identical over 9 bases. V shed 5 bases, J shed 3 bases, and the junction held 5 bases outside the gene matches. The CDR3 loop spans 14 amino acids. CDR1 is DFQATT, CDR2 SNEGSKA, per germline (reference sequence). The CDR3 loop is CSAWGTGIYNEQFF. CDR3 DNA: TGCAGTGCTTGGGGGACAGGGATCTACAATGAGCAGTTCTTC.

This clonotype was seen a handful of times. The chain recombines TRBV20-1 with TRBJ1-5, with 9 bases that match TRBD1. CDR1 and CDR2 (germline): DFQATT, SNEGSKA (reference sequence). Losses at the gene ends were 2 bases for V and 3 bases for J; bases not matched to a gene: 11. This CDR3 comprises 17 residues. The CDR3 DNA sequence: TGCAGTGCTAGAAATTATTCTGGGACAGGGATCAATCAGCCCCAGCATTTT. Its protein product is CSARNYSGTGINQPQHF.